The entry below describes one T cell receptor (beta chain). Its antigen is undetermined. The authors ran the assay at deep level. TCRdb's table, derived via immunoSEQ multiplex PCR, lists solely in-frame clones and lacks some. In the table there are some 1,900,000 clones, over 85% of which are singletons. CD8 cells regarded as naive lacked CD45RO, were positively chosen for CCR7, and omitted terminally differentiated effector memory CD45RA+ cells. Germline V gene sequence: CDR1 MNHEY, CDR2 SMNVEV (reference sequence). CDR3 length: 16 amino acids. The V gene end was trimmed by 0 bases and the J gene end by 2 bases; junction bases not matched to a gene: 5. This sample was taken from a study of shared clonotypes between healthy human individuals. Findings and limits, study-wide: Larger richness was generally estimated for naive than memory subsets. A few donors shared approximately 5% of their naive CD4 clonotypes. Shared clonotypes across all four donors exceeded non-shared ones in generation probability.

The sequence was obtained from a young man in good health. The sequenced sample was naive CD8+ T cells sorted from blood. The gene calls are TRBV27 and TRBJ2-3; TRBD1 aligns across 7 bases. The CDR3 protein is CASSLSGTAFTDTQYF. CDR3 nucleotides: TGTGCCAGCAGTTTATCAGGGACAGCTTTCACAGATACGCAGTATTTT.